This record looks at one TCR beta chain sequence and its context. The sample originates from a study of blood T cell repertoires in COVID-19. Study information: Italy, Spain and the United States were the sources of the convalescent and acute COVID-19 samples.

This CDR3 region has 16 residues. CDR1 LGHNA and CDR2 YNFKEQ come from the germline V gene. Losses at the gene ends were 0 bases for V and 5 bases for J; bases not matched to a gene: 8. The study drew participants aged 18 to 89 years from approximately 25 US areas. Clinical history reported by participants formed the basis on which cohorts were assigned. The recovered donors of Cohort 3 showed two negative PCRs, clearance, or symptom resolution. Clones were sequenced by immunoSEQ multiplex PCR, and TCRdb holds only the in-frame ones, with some missing. The sample lists approximately 470,000 clones, roughly 87% seen once, with 0.7% in the top ten.

The receptor comes from a woman aged 18-29 years who had recovered from COVID-19. The sequencing input was PBMCs or T cells enriched from blood (not recorded which). This chain uses TRBV4-2 with TRBJ2-5; 8 nucleotides align to TRBD2. The DNA for the CDR3 is TGTGCCAGCAGCCAAGAAACACGGGGGGGCGACGAGACCCAGTACTTC. As protein: CASSQETRGGDETQYF.